These T cell receptor beta chains were read from a single sample in a study of shared clonotypes between healthy human individuals. Method: immunoSEQ multiplex PCR; TCRdb's copy keeps in-frame clones and lacks some. The top ten clones hold roughly 0.36% of a sample with some 2.4 million clones, approximately 93% of them seen once. Sequencing was done on a sample of naive CD4+ T cells from PBMCs. These receptors originate from a young man in good health. Some clones in this sample may be carry-over from other donors' samples. The conserved cysteine and the conserved F or W are not part of the CDR3 here.

len: 12; v_gene: TRBV5-1; CDR3aa: ASSFTVIQETQY
len: 14; v_gene: TRBV15; CDR3aa: ATSRVTGANTGELF
len: 13; v_gene: TRBV28; CDR3aa: ASSAGTLRNQPQH
len: 12; v_gene: TRBV4-3; CDR3aa: ASSRGGSGNTIY
len: 12; v_gene: TRBV6-5; CDR3aa: ASSSLGVGYGYT
len: 11; v_gene: TRBV10-3; CDR3aa: AISGTGTDTQY
len: 11; v_gene: TRBV7-8; CDR3aa: ASSLGDTYEQY
len: 14; v_gene: TRBV7-6; CDR3aa: ASSLGAGIHTDTQY
len: 14; v_gene: TRBV19; CDR3aa: ASRSRGNAGANVLT
len: 12; v_gene: TRBV7-9; CDR3aa: ASSFLSEHTEAF
len: 12; v_gene: TRBV7-2; CDR3aa: ASSRDYDRGTQY
len: 11; v_gene: TRBV2; CDR3aa: ASSENGADTQY
len: 12; v_gene: TRBV15; CDR3aa: ATSSGQGNYGYT
len: 14; v_gene: TRBV29-1; CDR3aa: SVDGSGQGSTDTQY
len: 12; v_gene: TRBV7-2; CDR3aa: ASSLAGARETQY
len: 14; v_gene: TRBV19; CDR3aa: ASGTGGLTYQETQY
len: 12; v_gene: TRBV28; CDR3aa: ASSLDPGIHGYT
len: 13; v_gene: TRBV28; CDR3aa: ASKLGGPGANVLT
len: 13; v_gene: TRBV29-1; CDR3aa: SAQPTTGVGGTQY
len: 12; v_gene: TRBV28; CDR3aa: ASSLGGEDTEAF
len: 12; v_gene: TRBV28; CDR3aa: ASSLTVSNQPQH
len: 16; v_gene: TRBV5-1; CDR3aa: ASSSGQGGSSGANVLT
len: 13; v_gene: TRBV11-2; CDR3aa: ASSSIAGGPYEQY
len: 12; v_gene: TRBV19; CDR3aa: ASSTGPTNEKLF